A single sample is the source of the 19 T cell receptor beta chains below, sequenced in a study of cytotoxic CD8 clonotypes in ibrutinib-treated CLL. The assay was immunoSEQ multiplex PCR, and TCRdb's table has in-frame clones only and misses some. There are about 9,400 clones in the sample; approximately 60% occur only once, and roughly 20% lies in the top ten. The starting material was PBMCs, obtained before ibrutinib treatment. Receptors originate from a human donor with chronic lymphocytic leukemia.

The J gene is TRBJ2-1, the V gene TRBV18; 14 positions match TRBD2. V was clipped by 6 bases and J by 8 bases; unmatched bases: 9. Germline-derived CDR1 and CDR2 are KGHSH and LQKENI. CDR3 size: 16 residues. The CDR3 here is CASSARTSGGIDEQFF. The CDR3 coding sequence is TGTGCCAGCTCTGCACGGACTAGCGGGGGGATCGATGAGCAGTTCTTC.

The J gene is TRBJ2-7, the V gene TRBV6-6; 14 bases match TRBD2. CDR1 and CDR2 from the germline V gene are MNHNY and SVGAGI (reference sequence). The CDR3 consists of 15 residues. V shed 6 bases, J shed 7 bases, and the junction held 8 bases outside the gene matches. The CDR3 protein is CASRSPGLAGVEQYF. The CDR3 bases are TGTGCCAGCAGGTCTCCGGGACTAGCGGGGGTGGAGCAGTACTTC.

This clone was picked up a small number of times. The chain couples TRBV6-1 to TRBJ1-1, with D possibly matching TRBD1 (5 bases). The CDR3 loop spans 12 amino acids. CDR1 is MNHNS and CDR2 is SASEGT in the germline V gene. V lost 2 bases to trimming and J lost 6 bases, with 7 bases between them. The CDR3 here is CASSEQGAEAFF. As DNA, the CDR3 is TGTGCCAGCAGTGAACAGGGCGCTGAAGCTTTCTTT.

J is TRBJ2-2 and V is TRBV28; no clear D. V was clipped by 6 bases and J by 0 bases, with 5 bases between them. CDR3 size: 13 residues. From germline, CDR1 is MDHEN and CDR2 SYDVKM. The CDR3 sequence is CASSQANTGELFF. In DNA, the CDR3 is TGTGCCAGCAGCCAGGCGAACACCGGGGAGCTGTTTTTT. The variable domain in full, with the rest retrieved from reference TRBV28 and TRBJ2-2, is DVKVTQSSRYLVKRTGEKVFLECVQDMDHENMFWYRQDPGLGLRLIYFSYDVKMKEKGDIPEGYSVSREKKERFSLILESASTNQTSMYLCASSQANTGELFFGEGSRLTVL.

J is TRBJ1-4 and V is TRBV14, with TRBD1 as a possible D gene (6 bases). The CDR3 is made up of 16 amino acids. Per germline, CDR1 SGHDN and CDR2 FVKESK. V was cut by 0 bases and J by 7 bases, with 15 bases left in between. This CDR3 reads CASSQDRAGAGEKLFF. The CDR3 bases are TGTGCCAGCAGCCAAGATCGGGCAGGGGCAGGTGAAAAACTGTTTTTT.

The rearrangement uses TRBV10-3 and TRBJ1-1, with D tentatively TRBD1 (5 bases). In germline, CDR1 is ENHRY, CDR2 SYGVKD. Trimming left V 3 bases short and J 4 bases short, with 12 bases between. This CDR3 is built from 14 residues. The CDR3 DNA follows: TGTGCCATCAGTGATAAAGGGGTGGGCACTGAAGCTTTCTTT. Protein sequence: CAISDKGVGTEAFF.

The chain links TRBV5-1 to TRBJ2-7; 11 nucleotides align to TRBD2. CDR3 length equals 15 residues. V lost 5 bases, J lost 3 bases, and 7 bases stayed unmatched. Germline CDR1 and CDR2: SGHRS and YFSETQ. CDR3 sequence: CASRLAGESLYEQYF. The CDR3 coding sequence is TGCGCCAGCAGACTAGCGGGAGAATCCCTCTACGAGCAGTACTTC.

Only a few counts were recorded for this clone. The chain employs TRBV2 and TRBJ2-3; 7 positions agree with TRBD2. Germline trimming cut 7 bases from V and 5 bases from J; bases unmatched to any gene: 12. The germline V gene encodes CDR1 SNHLY and CDR2 FYNNEI. The CDR3 totals 15 residues. The DNA for the CDR3 is TGTGCCAGCATCAAGGCGGGAGCCCCTGGAGATACGCAGTATTTT. Protein sequence: CASIKAGAPGDTQYF.

The chain links TRBV5-4 to TRBJ2-3; either TRBD1 or TRBD2 may fit D (6 bases each). V was clipped by 7 bases and J by 1 base, with 13 bases between them. Germline-derived CDR1 and CDR2 are SGHNT and YYREEE (reference sequence). The CDR3 is made up of 14 amino acids. The CDR3 region has the DNA TGTGCCAGCTCGGGGGCCCCGGGCACAGATACGCAGTATTTT. This translates into CASSGAPGTDTQYF.

The chain employs TRBV9 and TRBJ1-2, with D possibly matching TRBD1 (5 bases). Deletions cut 0 bases from V and 2 bases from J, with 14 bases between. Per germline, CDR1 SGDLS and CDR2 YYNGEE. This CDR3 has 16 residues. The CDR3 nucleotides read TGTGCCAGCAGCGTAGTTGGGGACGGCCCAAACTATGGCTACACCTTC. It specifies CASSVVGDGPNYGYTF. Combining the CDR3 with reference TRBV9 and TRBJ1-2 gives the whole variable domain DSGVTQTPKHLITATGQRVTLRCSPRSGDLSVYWYQQSLDQGLQFLIQYYNGEERAKGNILERFSAQQFPDLHSELNLSSLELGDSALYFCASSVVGDGPNYGYTFGSGTRLTVV.

This clone was seen a handful of times. The chain links TRBV28 to TRBJ2-7; 7 nucleotides match TRBD1. The CDR3 is 15 amino acids. Germline CDR1 reads MDHEN; CDR2 reads SYDVKM. V shed 8 bases, J shed 2 bases, and the junction held 12 bases outside the gene matches. Written as DNA, the CDR3 is TGTGCCAGCGGATCCCCGGGACAGAATGCCTACGAGCAGTACTTC. It encodes CASGSPGQNAYEQYF. The full variable domain, rest sourced from reference TRBV28 and TRBJ2-7, is DVKVTQSSRYLVKRTGEKVFLECVQDMDHENMFWYRQDPGLGLRLIYFSYDVKMKEKGDIPEGYSVSREKKERFSLILESASTNQTSMYLCASGSPGQNAYEQYFGPGTRLTVT.

The count of this clone is one. The chain joins TRBV2 to TRBJ2-5; D possibly corresponds to TRBD1 (6 bases). V lost 6 bases, J lost 1 base, and 15 bases lay in between. The germline gives CDR1 SNHLY, CDR2 FYNNEI. The CDR3 has 15 residues. CDR3 bases: TGTGCCAGCAGGGGTTTAAGGGGGTCCCAAGAGACCCAGTACTTC. Amino acid sequence: CASRGLRGSQETQYF. Full variable domain (rest looked up from reference TRBV2 and TRBJ2-5): EPEVTQTPSHQVTQMGQEVILRCVPISNHLYFYWYRQILGQKVEFLVSFYNNEISEKSEIFDDQFSVERPDGSNFTLKIRSTKLEDSAMYFCASRGLRGSQETQYFGPGTRLLVL.

The V gene is TRBV29-1, the J gene TRBJ1-1, with D maybe TRBD1 (5 bases). The CDR3 spans 11 residues. Trimming removed 5 bases from V and 10 bases from J, with 14 bases in between. Germline values: CDR1 SQVTM, CDR2 ANQGSEA. This CDR3 is CSVNEGRGAFF. Written as DNA, the CDR3 is TGCAGCGTTAACGAGGGGAGAGGAGCTTTCTTT.

The CDR3 DNA follows: TGTGCCAGCAGCACACTAGCGGGAGGGCCCGGGGAGCTGTTTTTT. Residues: CASSTLAGGPGELFF. The chain has TRBV7-2 and TRBJ2-2; 13 nucleotides line up with TRBD2. The trim removed 5 bases at V and 6 bases at J, leaving 3 bases unmatched. Germline CDR1 SGHTA, CDR2 FQGNSA. The CDR3 loop spans 15 amino acids.

The V and J genes are TRBV2 and TRBJ1-3; no clear D gene. V was pared by 5 bases and J by 0 bases, with 8 bases between. The CDR3 runs to 14 residues. Germline V lookup: CDR1 SNHLY, CDR2 FYNNEI. The CDR3 loop reads CASSPEASGNTIYF. CDR3 nucleotide sequence: TGTGCCAGCAGTCCCGAAGCCTCTGGAAACACCATATATTTT.

The V gene is TRBV5-1, the J gene TRBJ2-3, with TRBD2 as a possible D gene (5 bases). Germline CDR1 is SGHRS and CDR2 is YFSETQ. Trimming removed 4 bases from V and 5 bases from J, with 14 bases in between. This CDR3 comprises 14 residues. The CDR3 coding sequence is TGCGCCAGCAGCCGGACTGTGCCTCAAGATACGCAGTATTTT. Its translation: CASSRTVPQDTQYF.

This clone was detected only once. The chain carries TRBV6-1 and TRBJ1-1, with D unclear. The CDR3 loop spans 16 amino acids. Germline V gene lookup returns CDR1 MNHNS and CDR2 SASEGT. V lost 3 bases, J lost 3 bases, and 17 bases lay in between. Here the CDR3 DNA reads TGTGCCAGCAGTGATCACTTGCGGGGTAGAGACACTGAAGCTTTCTTT. Translation gives CASSDHLRGRDTEAFF.

V gene TRBV19 combines with J gene TRBJ2-2; TRBD1 matches 9 bases. Germline CDR1 and CDR2: LNHDA and SQIVND (reference sequence). The CDR3 is made up of 15 amino acids. Trimming at V came to 9 bases and at J to 5 bases, leaving 10 bases not matched to a gene. CDR3 bases: TGTGCCAGCCGCGTGGGACAGGGAGGGACCGGGGAGCTGTTTTTT. Translated: CASRVGQGGTGELFF.

The chain joins TRBV18 to TRBJ1-6; TRBD1 might be the D (5 bases). Germline V lookup: CDR1 KGHSH, CDR2 LQKENI. This CDR3 contains 15 residues. Trimming took 3 bases from V and 13 from J, leaving 19 bases between them. Here the CDR3 reads CASSPMTVGASPLHF. CDR3 DNA: TGTGCCAGCTCACCGATGACGGTCGGGGCCAGCCCCCTCCACTTT.